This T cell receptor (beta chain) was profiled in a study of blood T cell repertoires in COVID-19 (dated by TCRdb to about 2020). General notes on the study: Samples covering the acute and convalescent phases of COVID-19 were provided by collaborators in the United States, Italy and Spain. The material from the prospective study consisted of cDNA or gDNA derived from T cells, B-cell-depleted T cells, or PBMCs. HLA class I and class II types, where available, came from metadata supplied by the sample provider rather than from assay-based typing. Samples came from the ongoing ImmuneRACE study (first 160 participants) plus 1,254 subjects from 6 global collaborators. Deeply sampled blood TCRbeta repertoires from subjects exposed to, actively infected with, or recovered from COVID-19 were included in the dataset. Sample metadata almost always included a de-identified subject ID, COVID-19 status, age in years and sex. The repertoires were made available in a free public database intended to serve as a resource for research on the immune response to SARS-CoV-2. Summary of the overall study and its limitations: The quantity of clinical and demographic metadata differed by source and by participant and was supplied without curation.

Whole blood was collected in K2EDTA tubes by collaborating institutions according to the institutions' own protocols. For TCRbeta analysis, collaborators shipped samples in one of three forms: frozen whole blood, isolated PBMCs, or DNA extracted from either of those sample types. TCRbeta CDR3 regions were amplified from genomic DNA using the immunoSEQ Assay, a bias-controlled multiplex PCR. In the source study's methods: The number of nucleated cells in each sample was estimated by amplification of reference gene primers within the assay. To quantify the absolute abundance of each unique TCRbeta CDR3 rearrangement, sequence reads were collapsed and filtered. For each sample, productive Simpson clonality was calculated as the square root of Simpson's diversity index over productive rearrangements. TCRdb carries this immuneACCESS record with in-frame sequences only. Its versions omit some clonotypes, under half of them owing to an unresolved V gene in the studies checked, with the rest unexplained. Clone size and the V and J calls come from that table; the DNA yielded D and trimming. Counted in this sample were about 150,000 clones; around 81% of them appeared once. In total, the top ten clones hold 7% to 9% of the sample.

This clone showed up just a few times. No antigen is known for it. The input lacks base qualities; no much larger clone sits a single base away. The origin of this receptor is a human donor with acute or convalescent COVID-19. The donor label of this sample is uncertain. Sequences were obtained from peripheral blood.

The DNA is TGTGCCATCAGATTGGGACAGGGGGCCAATTCACCCCTCCACTTT. Its protein product is CAIRLGQGANSPLHF. The V and J genes are TRBV10-3 and TRBJ1-6, with 12 bases matching TRBD1. The CDR3 starts with the cysteine, ends with the phenylalanine, and has 15 residues. The kept DNA is CDR3 alone, 45 bases in frame from the first base. Clipping removes 6 bases from V and 7 bases from J, with 4 as the unmatched junction base count. The germline V gene specifies ENHRY as CDR1 and SYGVKD as CDR2.